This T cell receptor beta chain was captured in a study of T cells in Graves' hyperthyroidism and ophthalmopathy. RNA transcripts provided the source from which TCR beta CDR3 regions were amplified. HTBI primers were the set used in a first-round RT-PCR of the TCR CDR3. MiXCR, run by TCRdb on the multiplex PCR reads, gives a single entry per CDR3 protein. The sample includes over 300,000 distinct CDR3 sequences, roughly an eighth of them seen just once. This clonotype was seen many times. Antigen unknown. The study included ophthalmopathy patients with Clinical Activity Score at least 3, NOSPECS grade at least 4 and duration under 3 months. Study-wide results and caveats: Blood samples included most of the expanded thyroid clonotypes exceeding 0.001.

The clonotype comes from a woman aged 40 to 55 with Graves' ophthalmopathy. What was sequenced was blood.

As DNA, the CDR3 is TGTGCCATCAGGCAGGGGTCCATGAACACTGAAGCTTTCTTT. Amino acids: CAIRQGSMNTEAFF. The chain recombines TRBV10-3 with TRBJ1-1; possibly TRBD1 for D (6 bases). The CDR3 contains 14 residues. V lost 6 bases, J lost 0 bases, and 11 bases lay in between. The germline gives CDR1 ENHRY, CDR2 SYGVKD.